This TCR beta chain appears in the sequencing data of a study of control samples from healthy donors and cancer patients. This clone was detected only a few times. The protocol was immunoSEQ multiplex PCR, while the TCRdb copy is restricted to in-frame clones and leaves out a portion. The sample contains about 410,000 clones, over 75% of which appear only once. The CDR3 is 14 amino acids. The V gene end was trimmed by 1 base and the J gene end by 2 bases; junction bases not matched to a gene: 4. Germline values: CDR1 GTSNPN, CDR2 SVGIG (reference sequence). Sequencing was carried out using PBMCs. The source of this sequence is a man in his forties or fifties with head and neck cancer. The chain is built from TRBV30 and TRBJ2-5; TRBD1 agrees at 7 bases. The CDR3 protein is CAWSEPGQQETQYF. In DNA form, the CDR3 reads TGTGCCTGGAGTGAACCGGGACAGCAAGAGACCCAGTACTTC.